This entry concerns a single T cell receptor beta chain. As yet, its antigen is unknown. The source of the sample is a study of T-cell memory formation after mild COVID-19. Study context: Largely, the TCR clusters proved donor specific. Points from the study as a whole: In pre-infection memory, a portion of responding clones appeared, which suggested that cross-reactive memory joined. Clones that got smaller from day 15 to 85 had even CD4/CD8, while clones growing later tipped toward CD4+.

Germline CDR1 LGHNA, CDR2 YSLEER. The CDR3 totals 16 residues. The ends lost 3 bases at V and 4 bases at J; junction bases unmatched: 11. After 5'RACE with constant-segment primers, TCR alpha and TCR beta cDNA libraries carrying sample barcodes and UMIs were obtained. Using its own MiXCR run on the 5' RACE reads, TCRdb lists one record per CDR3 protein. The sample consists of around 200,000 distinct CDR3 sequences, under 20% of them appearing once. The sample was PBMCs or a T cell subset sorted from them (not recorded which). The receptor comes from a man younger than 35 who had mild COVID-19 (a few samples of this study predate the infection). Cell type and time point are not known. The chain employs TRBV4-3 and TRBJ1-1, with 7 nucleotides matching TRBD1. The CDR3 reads CASSQIRAQGGTEAFF. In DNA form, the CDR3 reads TGCGCCAGCAGCCAGATCAGAGCGCAGGGGGGCACTGAAGCTTTCTTT.